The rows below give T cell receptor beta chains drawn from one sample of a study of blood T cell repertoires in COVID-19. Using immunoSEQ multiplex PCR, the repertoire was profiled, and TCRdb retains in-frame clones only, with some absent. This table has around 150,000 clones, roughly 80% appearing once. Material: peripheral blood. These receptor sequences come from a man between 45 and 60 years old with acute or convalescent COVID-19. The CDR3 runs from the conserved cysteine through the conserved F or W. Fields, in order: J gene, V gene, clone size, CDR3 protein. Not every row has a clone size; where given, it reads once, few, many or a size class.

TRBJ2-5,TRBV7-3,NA,CASSATSGGRETQYF
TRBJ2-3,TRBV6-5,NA,CASSPGQARDTQYF
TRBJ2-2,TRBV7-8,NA,CASSWGTRRGSTAGELFF
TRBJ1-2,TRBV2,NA,CASNTYYGYTF
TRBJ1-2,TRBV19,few,CASSIKKGDYGYTF
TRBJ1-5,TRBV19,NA,CASSTDRYDQPQHF
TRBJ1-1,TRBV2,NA,CASRSDSNTEAFF
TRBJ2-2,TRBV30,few,CAWRPGTKNTGELFF
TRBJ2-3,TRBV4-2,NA,CASSQGSGTDTQYF
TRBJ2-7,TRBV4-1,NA,CASSSTVRFYEQYF
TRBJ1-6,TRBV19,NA,CASSIETEYNSPLHF
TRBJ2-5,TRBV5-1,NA,CASSSGGQETQYF
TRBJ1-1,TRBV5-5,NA,CASRGQGGNTEAFF
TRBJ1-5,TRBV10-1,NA,CATRTGLWSQPQHF
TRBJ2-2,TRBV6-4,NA,CASSELAGVTGELFF
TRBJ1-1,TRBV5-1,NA,CASSLSGGTEAFF
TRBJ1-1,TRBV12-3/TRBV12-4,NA,CASSVRGVTEAFF
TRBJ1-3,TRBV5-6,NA,CASSQANTIYF
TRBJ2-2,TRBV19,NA,CASSIRTSGNTGELFF
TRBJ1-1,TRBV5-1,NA,CASSPTGGSNTEAFF
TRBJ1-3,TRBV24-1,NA,CATREGGGNTIYF
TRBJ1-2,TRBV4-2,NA,CASSQGTGADGYTF
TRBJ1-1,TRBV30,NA,CAWSALGGTVNTEAFF
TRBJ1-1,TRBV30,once,CAWTPGGTEAFF
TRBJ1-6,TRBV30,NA,CAWSVQAGSPLHF
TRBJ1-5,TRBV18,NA,CASSEQGANQPQHF
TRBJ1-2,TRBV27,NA,CASSPNDRANGYTF
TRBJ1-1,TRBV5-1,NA,CASSLREGLAEAFF
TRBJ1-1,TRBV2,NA,CASSANRDTEAFF
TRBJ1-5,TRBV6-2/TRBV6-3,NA,CASSYGADRANQPQHF
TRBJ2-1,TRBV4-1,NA,CASSRLYGGDNEQFF
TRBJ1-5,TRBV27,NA,CASSFWGGNQPQHF
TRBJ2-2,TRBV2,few,CASSEQRGVDTGELFF
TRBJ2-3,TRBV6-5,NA,CASSFASLGDTQYF
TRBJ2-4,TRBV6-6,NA,CASSLQGSKNIQYF
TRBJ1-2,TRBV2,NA,CASTLTGASHYGYTF
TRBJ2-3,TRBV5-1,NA,CASSETGSSTDTQYF
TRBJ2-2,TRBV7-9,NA,CASSEFSGGAHELFF
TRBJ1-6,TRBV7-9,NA,CASSLQGGDSPLHF
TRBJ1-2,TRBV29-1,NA,CSVGQGQTNYGYTF
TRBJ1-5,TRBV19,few,CASSIEEGGQPQHF
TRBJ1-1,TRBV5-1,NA,CASSLRGTGVGDTEAFF
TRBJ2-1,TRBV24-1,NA,CATSDTGLVYNEQFF
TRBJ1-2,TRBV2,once,CASSGGVGYGYTF
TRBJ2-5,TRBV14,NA,CASGSGWLAGLETQYF
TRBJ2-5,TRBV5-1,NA,CASSLGGLPGSETQYF
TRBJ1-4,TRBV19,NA,CASSLNTGEANEKLFF
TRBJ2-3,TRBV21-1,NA,CASSKVSDTQYF
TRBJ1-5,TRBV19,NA,CASSGPGQGYQPQHF
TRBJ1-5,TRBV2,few,CASSESLSNQPQHF
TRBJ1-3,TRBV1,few,CTSSQGTASGNTIYF
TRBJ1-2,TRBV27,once,CASTRLAGDYGYTF
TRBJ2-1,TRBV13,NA,CASSLYGRLQGKSSYNEQFF
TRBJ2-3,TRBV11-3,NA,CASSLGGGADTQYF
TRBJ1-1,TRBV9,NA,CASSVVDRVSTEAFF
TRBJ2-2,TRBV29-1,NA,CSARTGGNTGELFF